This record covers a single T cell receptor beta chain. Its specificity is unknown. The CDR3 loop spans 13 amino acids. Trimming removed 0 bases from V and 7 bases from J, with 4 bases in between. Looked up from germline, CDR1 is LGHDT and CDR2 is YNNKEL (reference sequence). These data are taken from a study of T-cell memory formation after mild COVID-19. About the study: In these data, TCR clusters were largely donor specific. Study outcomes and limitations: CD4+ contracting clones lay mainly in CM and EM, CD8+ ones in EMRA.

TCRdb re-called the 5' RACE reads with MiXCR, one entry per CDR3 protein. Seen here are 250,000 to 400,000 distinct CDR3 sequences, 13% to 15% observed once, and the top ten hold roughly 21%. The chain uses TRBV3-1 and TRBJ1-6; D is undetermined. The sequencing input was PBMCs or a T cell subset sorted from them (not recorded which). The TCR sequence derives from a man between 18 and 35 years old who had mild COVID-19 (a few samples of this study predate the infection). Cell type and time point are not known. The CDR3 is CASSQDENSPLHF. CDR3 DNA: TGTGCCAGCAGCCAAGATGAAAATTCACCCCTCCACTTT.